This passage covers 4 T cell receptor beta chains from one sample sequenced in a study of blood T cell repertoires in COVID-19. Profiling relied on immunoSEQ multiplex PCR, and the TCRdb table lists in-frame clones only, not all of them. The profile shows roughly 130,000 clones, over 85% of them singletons. Source material: peripheral blood. The source of these receptors is a man in his fifties or sixties with active COVID-19.

The chain has TRBV25-1 and TRBJ2-1, with a tentative D call TRBD1 (6 bases). Trimming took 5 bases from V and 3 from J, leaving 11 bases between them. The CDR3 is 14 amino acids. Germline CDR1 reads MGHDK; CDR2 reads SYGVNS. The CDR3 bases are TGTGCCAGCAGTACCGGGACACGCTACAATGAGCAGTTCTTC. This codes for CASSTGTRYNEQFF. The full variable domain, completed using reference TRBV25-1 and TRBJ2-1, is EADIYQTPRYLVIGTGKKITLECSQTMGHDKMYWYQQDPGMELHLIHYSYGVNSTEKGDLSSESTVSRIRTEHFPLTLESARPSHTSQYLCASSTGTRYNEQFFGPGTRLTVL.

V is TRBV5-1 and J is TRBJ2-1; 12 positions agree with TRBD1. Germline V gene data show CDR1 as SGHRS and CDR2 as YFSETQ. The V and J ends lost 2 bases and 7 bases, in that order; junction bases with no gene match: 7. The CDR3 extends over 16 amino acids. Written as DNA, the CDR3 is TGCGCCAGCAGCTTACCCCGGGACAGGGGGCTAAATGAGCAGTTCTTC. This sequence encodes CASSLPRDRGLNEQFF. Complete variable domain (other parts from reference TRBV5-1 and TRBJ2-1): KAGVTQTPRYLIKTRGQQVTLSCSPISGHRSVSWYQQTPGQGLQFLFEYFSETQRNKGNFPGRFSGRQFSNSRSEMNVSTLELGDSALYLCASSLPRDRGLNEQFFGPGTRLTVL.

V and J are TRBV24-1 and TRBJ2-2; D remains unclear. V lost 9 bases to trimming and J lost 6 bases, with 10 bases between them. The CDR3 contains 12 residues. Germline lookup yields CDR1 KGHDR and CDR2 SFDVKD. The CDR3 sequence is CATGAQSGELFF. The CDR3 nucleotides read TGTGCCACCGGCGCACAGTCCGGGGAGCTGTTTTTT.

The chain joins TRBV18 to TRBJ2-5, with 7 nucleotides matching TRBD2. Germline V gene lookup returns CDR1 KGHSH and CDR2 LQKENI. The CDR3 length is 15 residues. V gave up 2 bases and J gave up 0 bases; unmatched junction bases: 3. The CDR3 reads CASSPNGGYQETQYF. The CDR3 bases are TGTGCCAGCTCACCAAACGGGGGGTACCAAGAGACCCAGTACTTC.